This TCR beta chain was recovered during a study of Graves' ophthalmopathy and Graves' hyperthyroidism (dated by TCRdb to 2016 to 2018). In the study overall: Peripheral blood samples were taken at the time of initial diagnosis, before any treatment was given. In several hyperthyroidism patients, the T-cell repertoires found in thyroid tissue were compared with those found in blood. The study used TCR beta repertoire signatures to distinguish Graves' ophthalmopathy from Graves' hyperthyroidism and to predict progression to ophthalmopathy. An independent validation cohort was composed of fewer than 20 hyperthyroidism patients and around 16 patients who later progressed from hyperthyroidism to ophthalmopathy. Following sample collection, hyperthyroidism patients were given methimazole at a starting dose of 30 mg daily, and ophthalmopathy patients were given high-dose intravenous methylprednisolone. To explore V-J signatures that distinguish ophthalmopathy from hyperthyroidism, a discovery set of 100 patients was enrolled, made up of approximately 45 with ophthalmopathy and around 60 with stable hyperthyroidism. In total, 135 blood samples were TCR-sequenced: approximately 42 ophthalmopathy, about 75 hyperthyroidism and roughly 17 hyperthyroidism-to-ophthalmopathy patients.

For repertoire sequencing, TCR beta CDR3 regions were amplified from RNA transcripts. The first round of RT-PCR was done with HTBI primers and the Qiagen OneStep RT-PCR kit, and was followed by a second round of multiplex PCR, then size selection and purification. Sequencing of the libraries was carried out on an Illumina HiSeq2000 in paired-end mode with 100 bp reads. On the authors' methods: SOAPnuke was used for read processing, and reads with adapters, uncalled bases, a mean Phred below 15, or no exact constant-primer or identifier match were discarded. High-quality paired reads were merged with COPE v1.2.5. Each unique nucleotide sequence was treated as a clonotype, and MiTCR v1.1 was used to align the clonotypes to the IMGT TRB V, D and J references. Analysis was restricted to V-J combinations with a frequency above 0.0001, which covered 98% to 99.2% of repertoires. For each V-J combination, a TCR clonal expansion and chaos score was defined as the ratio of F50 clonal expansion to chaos observed in the TCRdist matrix. Welch's t-statistics and random forest were used to reduce the features to some 13 V-J combinations, which were then used as input to a naive Bayes classifier. The Morisita-Horn index was used to measure how similar the thyroid and blood repertoires were. TCRdb reprocessed the public reads (quality trimming at Q25 with fastp, clone calling with MiXCR) and kept in-frame beta chains. Rows with one shared CDR3 protein collapse into an entry with the most common genes and DNA. TCRdb, not the authors, supplied the V and J calls. For this sample there are 500,000 to 800,000 distinct CDR3 sequences; approximately 39% appear just once. More than 2.5% of the sample goes to the ten largest clones.

The ophthalmopathy patients had moderately to severely active disease, with a Clinical Activity Score of 3 or higher, a NOSPECS grade of 4 or higher, and a disease duration of less than 3 months. Patients were excluded if they had other autoimmune diseases, uncontrolled infections, pregnancy or lactation. Clinical symptoms, serum thyroxine, TRAb, thyroid ultrasound and orbital computed tomography were used for diagnosis. PBMCs were isolated from around 10 ml of fresh peripheral blood by Ficoll-Paque density gradient centrifugation. Total RNA was extracted with Trizol reagent and quality-checked on an Agilent 2100 Bioanalyzer. There are 15 amino acids in the CDR3, from cysteine to phenylalanine inclusive. Of all the DNA, just the CDR3 is kept, 45 bases in frame from base 1. Via the germline V gene (reference sequence), CDR1 is DFQATT and CDR2 SNEGSKA. Trimming accounts for 3 bases at V and 4 bases at J, while the number of junction bases matched to no gene is 12.

Of note for this clonotype: What antigen it recognizes has not been identified. Base qualities were left out, and no much larger clone turns up one base away.

On the study overall, not on this receptor specifically: Sample size was not statistically predetermined, and group allocation was not concealed from the investigators. Among expanded thyroid clonotypes with frequency above 0.001, most also showed up in blood, which suggests that blood repertoires may reflect the thyroid immune response. In validation, the model predicted ophthalmopathy progression with more than 55% sensitivity and approximately 78% specificity; 12 predicted patients were CT-confirmed with GO in a median of 6.5 months. The 13-signature model separated ophthalmopathy from stable hyperthyroidism with 85% to 90% sensitivity and about 84% specificity in cross-validation, and 80%/75% in the test set.

The sample comprised peripheral blood. The rearrangement joined TRBV20-1 to TRBJ2-7; TRBD1 aligns with 7 central bases. This TCR derives from an adult man with Graves' ophthalmopathy. The CDR3 amino acid sequence is: CSARGESRGPYEQYF. The DNA sequence reads TGCAGTGCTAGGGGGGAAAGTAGGGGGCCTTACGAGCAGTACTTC.